Detailed here is one T cell receptor beta chain. The antigen remains unidentified. The same CDR3 also results from other DNA sequences found in this sample. Trimming took off 3 bases at V and 8 bases at J, with 11 bases between the two ends. CDR3 length: 13 residues. Germline CDR1 reads KGHSH; CDR2 reads LQKENI. The record originates from a study of shared clonotypes between healthy human individuals. Sequencing was performed with immunoSEQ multiplex PCR; in TCRdb, only in-frame clones are kept and a portion is missing. The sample includes some 2.1 million clones, 90% to 95% of them seen just once. General study points: Larger richness was generally estimated for naive than memory subsets.

The receptor was derived from a man aged 18 to 30 in good health. The sample was naive CD4+ T cells sorted from blood. The subset: CD45RA+ positively selected. The rearrangement joins TRBV18 to TRBJ2-1; a possible D gene is TRBD2 (5 bases). DNA for the CDR3: TGTGCCAGCTCACCCTCAAGCGGTGATGAGCAGTTCTTC. It encodes CASSPSSGDEQFF.